A single sample is the source of the 12 T cell receptor beta chains below, sequenced in a study of T cell repertoires in cytomegalovirus infection. TCRdb independently ran MiXCR on the reads; one entry per CDR3 protein. The data contain 150,000 to 200,000 distinct CDR3 sequences, roughly 19% of them singletons. What was sequenced was PBMCs. Every receptor here comes from a human donor in good health (CMV status not recorded). Some clones in this sample may be carry-over from other donors' samples.

The CDR3 loop reads CASSVGGPAYEQYF. The CDR3 coding sequence is TGTGCCAGCAGCGTAGGGGGACCAGCCTACGAGCAGTACTTC. The gene calls are TRBV9 and TRBJ2-7, with D perhaps assigned TRBD1 or TRBD2 (5 bases each). With 0 bases removed from V and 2 bases from J, the gap between germline ends came to 9 bases. CDR1 is SGDLS and CDR2 is YYNGEE in the germline V gene. The CDR3 contains 14 residues.

A word on this clonotype: A much larger clonotype is one base distant, so this may be a read error. The rearrangement links TRBV7-1 to TRBJ1-1, with D maybe TRBD1 (6 bases). TRBV7-1 is labeled an ORF, and its function is uncertain. This CDR3 has 13 amino acids. V shed 5 bases and J shed 8 bases, with 15 bases lying between them. DNA of the CDR3: TGTGCCAGCAGCAGCAGGGGAATGTCCGAAGCTTTCTTT. It is translated as CASSSRGMSEAFF.

With regard to this clonotype: This may stem from a read error, because a much larger clone lies one nucleotide away. This chain links TRBV12-3 or TRBV12-4 with TRBJ2-5; D tentatively reads TRBD1 or TRBD2 (5 bases each). CDR3 length: 14 amino acids. V gave up 7 bases and J gave up 4 bases, with 16 bases separating them. CDR3 residues: CASTPGREPETQYF. CDR3 sequence (DNA): TGTGCCAGCACCCCTGGCAGGGAGCCAGAGACCCAGTACTTC.

This sequence joins TRBV7-6 and TRBJ2-5; D assignment may be TRBD1 or TRBD2 (5 bases each). With 5 bases removed from V and 1 base from J, the gap between germline ends came to 11 bases. CDR3 length: 14 residues. In germline, CDR1 is SGHVS, CDR2 FNYEAQ. This CDR3 is CASSREGLQETQYF. The DNA of the CDR3 is TGTGCCAGCAGCCGAGAGGGGCTCCAAGAGACCCAGTACTTC. The whole variable domain, remainder taken from reference TRBV7-6 and TRBJ2-5, is GAGVSQSPRYKVTKRGQDVALRCDPISGHVSLYWYRQALGQGPEFLTYFNYEAQQDKSGLPNDRFSAERPEGSISTLTIQRTEQRDSAMYRCASSREGLQETQYFGPGTRLLVL.

V and J are TRBV12-3 or TRBV12-4 and TRBJ2-3, with 10 nucleotides matching TRBD2. The J segment lost 7 bases and the V segment lost 5 bases, leaving 3 bases of the junction unmatched. CDR3 size: 13 residues. The CDR3 DNA sequence: TGTGCCAGCAGTAGCGGGAGGGCGAATACGCAGTATTTT. Translating it yields CASSSGRANTQYF.

In its sample, this clonotype was seen many times. The rearrangement links TRBV28 to TRBJ2-7; the match to TRBD1 covers 9 bases. V shed 6 bases and J 5 bases; nucleotides not matched to a gene: 8. The CDR3 has 14 residues. Germline V gene data show CDR1 as MDHEN and CDR2 as SYDVKM. The CDR3 DNA sequence: TGTGCCAGCAGAATACCGGGACAGGGTAACGAGCAGTACTTC. Its translation: CASRIPGQGNEQYF.

This clonotype was counted a few times. The chain has TRBV7-9 and TRBJ1-3; D is ambiguous. This CDR3 spans 17 amino acids. CDR1 is SEHNR, CDR2 FQNEAQ, per germline (reference sequence). V was shortened by 2 bases and J by 0 bases, with 14 bases between the two germline ends. The CDR3 DNA reads TGTGCCAGCAGCTTAAGTATGGGCGGCACCTCTGGAAACACCATATATTTT. It is translated as CASSLSMGGTSGNTIYF.

In its sample, this clonotype was seen a few times. The chain combines TRBV2 with TRBJ2-4; 8 bases are shared with TRBD1. Germline loops: CDR1 SNHLY, CDR2 FYNNEI. The CDR3 totals 14 residues. Unmatched junction bases numbered 9, after V lost 6 bases and J lost 8 bases. CDR3 DNA: TGTGCCAGCAGCCCGACAGGGGTAAGGGACATTCAGTACTTC. Its translation is CASSPTGVRDIQYF.

With regard to this clonotype: A much larger clone lies one base from this, so it may be a read error. The V call is TRBV27, the J call TRBJ1-1, with a weak D call TRBD1 (5 bases). Germline CDR1 reads MNHEY; CDR2 reads SMNVEV (reference sequence). The V gene lost 2 bases and the J gene lost 4 bases, with 8 bases spanning the gap. CDR3 length: 13 amino acids. CDR3 in DNA: TGTGCCAGCAGTTTAGGAGGGGCCACTGAAGCTTTCTTT. It specifies CASSLGGATEAFF.

V is TRBV7-9 and J is TRBJ2-7; D is uncertain. This CDR3 has 13 amino acids. V was clipped by 4 bases and J by 3 bases, with 10 bases between them. Germline V gene data show CDR1 as SEHNR and CDR2 as FQNEAQ (reference sequence). CDR3 coding DNA: TGTGCCAGCAGCTCAGAGGACCACTACGAGCAGTACTTC. It translates to CASSSEDHYEQYF.

This clonotype was observed many times. One end of the junction does not line up with germline, which may come from a read error. The chain has TRBV12-3 or TRBV12-4 and TRBJ1-1, with D possibly matching TRBD1 (5 bases). The CDR3 consists of 13 residues. CDR3 DNA sequence: TGTGCCAGCAGCTTAGGGGAGGGCACTGAAGCTTTCTTT. Its protein product is CASSLGEGTEAFF.

This clonotype was seen only a few times. This rearrangement joins TRBV5-6 to TRBJ1-1; D not certain. The V end lost 4 bases, the J end lost 1 base, and 11 bases lay between the germline ends. The CDR3 covers 14 residues. Germline V gives CDR1 SGHDT, CDR2 YYEEEE. CDR3 nucleotide sequence: TGTGCCAGCAGCCCCCTCCGGGCGAACACTGAAGCTTTCTTT. Its protein product is CASSPLRANTEAFF.